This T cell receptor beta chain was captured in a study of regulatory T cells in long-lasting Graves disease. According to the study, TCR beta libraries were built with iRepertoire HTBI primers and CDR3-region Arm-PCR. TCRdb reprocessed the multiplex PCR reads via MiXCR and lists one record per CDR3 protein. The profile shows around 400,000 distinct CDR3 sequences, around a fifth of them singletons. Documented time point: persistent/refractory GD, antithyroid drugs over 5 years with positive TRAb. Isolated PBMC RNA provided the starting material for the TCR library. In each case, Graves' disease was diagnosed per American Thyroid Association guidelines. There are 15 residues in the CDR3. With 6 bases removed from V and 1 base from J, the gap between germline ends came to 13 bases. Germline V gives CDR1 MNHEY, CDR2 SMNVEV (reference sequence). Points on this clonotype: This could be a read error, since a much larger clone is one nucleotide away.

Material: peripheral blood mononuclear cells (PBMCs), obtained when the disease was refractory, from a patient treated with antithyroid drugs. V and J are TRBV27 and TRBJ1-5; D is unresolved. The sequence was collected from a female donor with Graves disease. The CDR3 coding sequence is TGTGCCAGCAGCTGGCGCAGTAAGAGCAATCAGCCCCAGCATTTT. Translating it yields CASSWRSKSNQPQHF.